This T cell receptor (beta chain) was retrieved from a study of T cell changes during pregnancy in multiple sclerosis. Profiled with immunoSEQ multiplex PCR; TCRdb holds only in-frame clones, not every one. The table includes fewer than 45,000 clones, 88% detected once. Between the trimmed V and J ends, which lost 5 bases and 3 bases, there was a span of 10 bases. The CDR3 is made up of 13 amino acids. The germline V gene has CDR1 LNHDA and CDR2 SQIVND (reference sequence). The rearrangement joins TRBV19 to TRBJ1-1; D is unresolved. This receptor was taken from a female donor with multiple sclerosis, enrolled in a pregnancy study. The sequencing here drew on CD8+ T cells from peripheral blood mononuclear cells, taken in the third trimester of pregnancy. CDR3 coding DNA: TGTGCCAGTAGTCTATTATCCGACACTGAAGCTTTCTTT. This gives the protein CASSLLSDTEAFF.